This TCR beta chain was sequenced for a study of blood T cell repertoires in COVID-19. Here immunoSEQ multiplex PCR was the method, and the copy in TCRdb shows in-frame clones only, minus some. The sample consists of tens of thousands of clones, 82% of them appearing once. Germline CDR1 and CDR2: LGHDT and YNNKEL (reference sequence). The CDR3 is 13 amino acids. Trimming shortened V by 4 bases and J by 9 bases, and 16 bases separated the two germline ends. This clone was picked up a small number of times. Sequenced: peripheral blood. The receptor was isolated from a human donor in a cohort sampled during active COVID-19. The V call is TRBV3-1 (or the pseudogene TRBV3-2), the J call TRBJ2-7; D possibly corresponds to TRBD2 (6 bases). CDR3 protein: CASSRGGNQGQYF. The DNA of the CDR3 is TGTGCCAGCAGCCGAGGCGGGAACCAGGGGCAGTACTTC.